Listed below are T cell receptor beta chains from one sample, sequenced in a study of blood T cell repertoires in COVID-19. Produced via immunoSEQ multiplex PCR; TCRdb's table is partial and in-frame only. The sample has about 110,000 clones, roughly 83% seen once; the top ten hold roughly 4.3%. Sequenced: peripheral blood. The receptors originated from a human donor in a cohort sampled during active COVID-19. Each CDR3 is given with its conserved first and last residue. D genes are given only for firm matches. A row's size may be missing; if present it is once, few, many or a size class.

clone size	J gene	D gene	V gene	CDR3 protein	CDR3 DNA
.	TRBJ1-5	TRBD1	TRBV7-8	CASSIRQGAIQPQHF	TGTGCCAGCAGCATAAGACAGGGGGCGATTCAGCCCCAGCATTTT
.	TRBJ1-1	.	TRBV25-1	CASSEYDSLMNTEAFF	TGTGCCAGCAGTGAATATGACAGCCTTATGAACACTGAAGCTTTCTTT
.	TRBJ1-5	TRBD1	TRBV7-2	CASSLLGTGNQPQHF	TGTGCCAGCAGCTTACTAGGGACAGGCAATCAGCCCCAGCATTTT
.	TRBJ2-7	TRBD1	TRBV10-3	CVISRDRGSYEQYF	TGTGTCATCAGCCGGGACAGGGGGTCCTACGAGCAGTACTTC
.	TRBJ2-7	TRBD2	TRBV5-1	CASSSSRRERDEQYF	TGCGCCAGCAGCTCCTCCCGGCGGGAGAGAGACGAGCAGTACTTC
.	TRBJ1-1	.	TRBV11-2	CASSQQARMNTEAFF	TGTGCCAGCAGCCAGCAAGCTAGAATGAACACTGAAGCTTTCTTT
.	TRBJ2-3	TRBD2	TRBV27	CASSLLAGDDTQYF	TGTGCCAGCAGTTTACTAGCGGGAGACGATACGCAGTATTTT
.	TRBJ2-3	.	TRBV30	CAWKDSWSADTQYF	TGTGCCTGGAAGGACTCTTGGTCGGCAGATACGCAGTATTTT
.	TRBJ2-2	.	TRBV10-3	CAISDWTANTGELFF	TGTGCCATCAGTGACTGGACAGCGAACACCGGGGAGCTGTTTTTT
few	TRBJ2-3	.	TRBV10-2	CASSESPTSSDTQYF	TGCGCCAGCAGTGAGTCGCCCACTAGTTCCGATACGCAGTATTTT
.	TRBJ2-2	.	TRBV7-2	CASSLTATGTGELFF	TGTGCCAGCAGCTTAACAGCCACAGGTACCGGGGAGCTGTTTTTT
once	TRBJ1-1	TRBD1	TRBV6-5	CASRGRTGVSSEAFF	TGTGCCAGCAGGGGGAGGACAGGGGTATCATCTGAAGCTTTCTTT
.	TRBJ2-4	.	TRBV3-1/TRBV3-2	CASSQALAKNIQYF	TGTGCCAGCAGCCAAGCTCTAGCCAAAAACATTCAGTACTTC
.	TRBJ1-1	TRBD1	TRBV30	CAWRPSRTGDTEAFF	TGTGCCTGGAGGCCTTCTCGGACAGGGGACACTGAAGCTTTCTTT
once	TRBJ2-7	TRBD2	TRBV24-1	CATSQAGAGEQYF	TGTGCCACCAGTCAAGCGGGAGCGGGTGAGCAGTACTTC
.	TRBJ2-6	.	TRBV2	CASRIGQISSGANVLTF	TGTGCCAGCAGAATCGGACAGATTTCCTCTGGGGCCAACGTCCTGACTTTC
.	TRBJ2-7	TRBD1	TRBV19	CASASGTGFYEQYF	TGTGCCAGTGCCTCCGGGACAGGGTTCTACGAGCAGTACTTC
.	TRBJ2-1	.	TRBV7-8	CASSPFITEEQFF	TGTGCCAGCAGCCCGTTTATAACAGAGGAGCAGTTCTTC
.	TRBJ2-7	.	TRBV27	CASSLLPRVSYEQYF	TGTGCCAGCAGTTTATTACCCAGGGTATCCTACGAGCAGTACTTC
.	TRBJ2-7	TRBD2	TRBV7-3	CASSLERDSYEQYF	TGTGCCAGCAGCTTAGAGCGGGACTCCTACGAGCAGTACTTC
.	TRBJ1-6	.	TRBV2	CASSAFEPNNSPLHF	TGTGCCAGCAGTGCGTTTGAGCCCAACAATTCACCCCTCCACTTT
few	TRBJ1-5	TRBD1	TRBV2	CASRAGQGNQPQHF	TGTGCCAGCAGGGCGGGACAGGGGAATCAGCCCCAGCATTTT
.	TRBJ2-7	.	TRBV7-2	CASSLGGVGYEQYF	TGTGCCAGCAGCTTAGGGGGGGTTGGATACGAGCAGTACTTC
.	TRBJ1-1	TRBD1	TRBV28	CASSWPGQGYTEAFF	TGTGCCAGCAGTTGGCCGGGACAGGGGTACACTGAAGCTTTCTTT
.	TRBJ2-1	.	TRBV5-6	CASSLLAPNEQFF	TGTGCCAGCAGCTTACTAGCTCCCAATGAGCAGTTCTTC
.	TRBJ2-2	TRBD2	TRBV15	CATSRDAGVGTGELFF	TGTGCCACCAGCAGAGATGCGGGAGTAGGGACCGGGGAGCTGTTTTTT
once	TRBJ2-5	TRBD2	TRBV6-2/TRBV6-3	CASSRTSGRSRTQYF	TGTGCCAGCAGTCGGACTAGCGGGAGGTCCAGGACCCAGTACTTC
.	TRBJ2-1	TRBD2	TRBV18	CASSPPQTGGSKNEQFF	TGTGCCAGCTCACCACCGCAGACGGGAGGGTCAAAAAATGAGCAGTTCTTC
.	TRBJ1-6	.	TRBV7-8	CASSFGQNNSPLHF	TGTGCCAGCAGCTTTGGACAGAATAATTCACCCCTCCACTTT
.	TRBJ1-1	.	TRBV7-8	CASSPTQVTEAFF	TGTGCCAGCAGCCCGACCCAGGTAACTGAAGCTTTCTTT
.	TRBJ2-7	TRBD1	TRBV27	CASSLNGQGSYEQYF	TGTGCCAGCAGTTTAAACGGACAGGGTTCCTACGAGCAGTACTTC
.	TRBJ1-1	TRBD1	TRBV7-2	CASSSQGSGTEAFF	TGTGCCAGCAGCTCACAGGGGAGTGGCACTGAAGCTTTCTTT
.	TRBJ1-1	TRBD1	TRBV5-6	CASSLFRGVLAFF	TGTGCCAGCAGCTTGTTCAGGGGGGTCTTAGCTTTCTTT
.	TRBJ2-1	TRBD2	TRBV7-9	CASSIAGGPDEQFF	TGTGCCAGCAGCATAGCGGGAGGGCCCGATGAGCAGTTCTTC
.	TRBJ2-1	TRBD2	TRBV18	CASSPPGLAGGSEQFF	TGTGCCAGCTCACCCCCGGGACTAGCGGGAGGAAGTGAGCAGTTCTTC
.	TRBJ1-2	TRBD1	TRBV30	CAWSRRGRGYGYTF	TGTGCCTGGAGCCGAAGGGGGCGTGGCTATGGCTACACCTTC
.	TRBJ1-2	TRBD1	TRBV24-1	CATSDSRTGNNYGYTF	TGTGCCACCAGTGATTCCCGGACAGGGAATAACTATGGCTACACCTTC
few	TRBJ1-5	TRBD1	TRBV6-1	CASREDRASQPQHF	TGTGCCAGCAGGGAAGACAGGGCGAGTCAGCCCCAGCATTTT
.	TRBJ1-2	.	TRBV28	CASSSLGGRSGYTF	TGTGCCAGCAGTTCCCTGGGGGGGCGGTCAGGCTACACCTTC
few	TRBJ2-1	TRBD2	TRBV18	CASSPPSGRDNEQFF	TGTGCCAGCTCACCACCTAGCGGGAGGGACAATGAGCAGTTCTTC
.	TRBJ2-6	.	TRBV6-2/TRBV6-3	CASSFPRGSGANVLTF	TGTGCCAGCAGCTTCCCCCGGGGCTCTGGGGCCAACGTCCTGACTTTC
few	TRBJ1-2	TRBD1	TRBV27	CASSWTGLDYGYTF	TGTGCCAGCAGCTGGACAGGGTTAGACTATGGCTACACCTTC
.	TRBJ1-3	.	TRBV2	CASSEATDSGNTIYF	TGTGCCAGCAGTGAAGCGACAGACTCTGGAAACACCATATATTTT
.	TRBJ1-6	.	TRBV27	CASSLWLKSSYNSPLHF	TGTGCCAGCAGTTTATGGCTCAAAAGCTCCTATAATTCACCCCTCCACTTT
.	TRBJ2-5	TRBD2	TRBV11-2	CASSPGLAGETQYF	TGTGCCAGCAGCCCTGGACTAGCGGGAGAGACCCAGTACTTC
.	TRBJ1-4	.	TRBV24-1	CATSETGSGEKLFF	TGTGCCACCAGTGAAACAGGGTCAGGCGAAAAACTGTTTTTT
.	TRBJ2-2	TRBD2	TRBV12-5	CASAFSLAGGVMVGELFF	TGTGCTAGTGCCTTTTCGCTTGCGGGAGGAGTCATGGTCGGGGAGCTGTTTTTT
once	TRBJ2-3	.	TRBV7-2	CASSPSVSGFADTQYF	TGTGCCAGCAGTCCGAGCGTTTCCGGGTTCGCAGATACGCAGTATTTT
once	TRBJ2-2	.	TRBV5-1	CASSFARGAIAGELFF	TGCGCCAGCAGCTTCGCGCGCGGGGCGATCGCCGGGGAGCTGTTTTTT
once	TRBJ1-2	TRBD1	TRBV7-9	CASSFTISRDRWTDGYTF	TGTGCCAGCAGCTTTACGATTTCCCGGGACAGGTGGACAGATGGCTACACCTTC
many	TRBJ2-1	TRBD2	TRBV7-3	CASSPGLAANEQFF	TGTGCCAGCAGCCCCGGACTAGCGGCGAATGAGCAGTTCTTC